The 24 T cell receptor beta chains in this list originate from one sample, sequenced in a study of T cell responses to AZD1222 COVID-19 vaccine. The data were produced by immunoSEQ multiplex PCR, yet TCRdb's version contains in-frame clones alone and is incomplete. The repertoire consists of some 66,000 clones, with 80% to 90% occurring once and the leading ten covering over 25%. The starting material was peripheral blood, obtained 28 days after the second AZD1222 dose. The source of these receptors is an adult who received the AZD1222 COVID-19 vaccine.

Only one count was recorded for this clone. This chain connects TRBV3-1 (or the pseudogene TRBV3-2) to TRBJ2-3, with 10 bases aligning to TRBD2. The CDR3 totals 14 residues. The V and J ends lost 6 bases and 6 bases, in that order; junction bases with no gene match: 6. The germline V gene encodes CDR1 LGHDT and CDR2 YNNKEL (reference sequence). DNA for the CDR3: TGTGCCAGCAGACAAACTAGCGGGACGGATACGCAGTATTTT. It is translated as CASRQTSGTDTQYF.

The V and J genes are TRBV6-5 and TRBJ1-1, with 8 bases that match TRBD1. The germline V gene encodes CDR1 MNHEY and CDR2 SVGAGI. This CDR3 region has 15 residues. V shed 6 bases, J shed 8 bases, and the junction held 14 bases outside the gene matches. In nucleotides, the CDR3 is TGTGCCAGCAGCCCCGGGACAGGCCCGCGAGGCGAAGCTTTCTTT. Residues: CASSPGTGPRGEAFF.

The chain joins TRBV2 to TRBJ1-4; D possibly corresponds to TRBD1 (5 bases). V shed 6 bases and J shed 5 bases, with 19 bases lying between them. The length of the CDR3 is 16 residues. Looked up from germline, CDR1 is SNHLY and CDR2 is FYNNEI. DNA of the CDR3: TGTGCCAGCAGCGCAACGGGGCGTGGGAGAAATGAAAAACTGTTTTTT. Translation: CASSATGRGRNEKLFF.

The chain employs TRBV19 and TRBJ1-2; TRBD1 is a possible D gene (5 bases). V was trimmed by 5 bases and J by 7 bases, leaving 17 bases between them. The CDR3 extends over 14 amino acids. Germline loops: CDR1 LNHDA, CDR2 SQIVND (reference sequence). The CDR3: CASSPTGGWFGYTF. The CDR3 region has the DNA TGTGCCAGTAGTCCCACGGGGGGGTGGTTTGGCTACACCTTC.

The rearrangement uses TRBV3-1 (or the pseudogene TRBV3-2) and TRBJ2-2, with no clear D. Germline V lookup: CDR1 LGHDT, CDR2 YNNKEL (reference sequence). With 7 bases removed from V and 1 base from J, the gap between germline ends came to 22 bases. This CDR3 is built from 18 residues. The chain's CDR3 is CASTQFGRGTKNTGELFF. The CDR3 DNA follows: TGTGCCAGCACCCAGTTCGGACGTGGCACAAAGAACACCGGGGAGCTGTTTTTT.

The chain links TRBV11-3 to TRBJ2-7; D ambiguous. The V gene lost 5 bases and the J gene lost 0 bases, with 17 bases spanning the gap. This CDR3 comprises 16 residues. Germline V gene data show CDR1 as SGHNT and CDR2 as YENEEA. The DNA of the CDR3 is TGTGCCAGCAGCGGGGTCTCAGGCTGGGGCTCCTACGAGCAGTACTTC. It yields the protein CASSGVSGWGSYEQYF. The full variable domain, rest sourced from reference TRBV11-3 and TRBJ2-7, is EAGVVQSPRYKIIEKKQPVAFWCNPISGHNTLYWYLQNLGQGPELLIRYENEEAVDDSQLPKDRFSAERLKGVDSTLKIQPAELGDSAVYLCASSGVSGWGSYEQYFGPGTRLTVT.

The J gene is TRBJ2-1, the V gene TRBV9, with TRBD2 as a possible D gene (6 bases). The V end was cut by 3 bases, the J end by 12 bases, with 13 bases between. This CDR3 is 12 amino acids long. Germline CDR1 SGDLS, CDR2 YYNGEE. CDR3 DNA: TGTGCCAGCAGCGCTCAAACTAGCATGCAGTTCTTC. Encoded protein: CASSAQTSMQFF.

The chain carries TRBV7-9 and TRBJ2-7, with TRBD1 identical over 7 bases. V was pared by 10 bases and J by 2 bases, with 11 bases of the junction left unmatched. The CDR3 loop spans 14 amino acids. CDR1 SEHNR and CDR2 FQNEAQ come from the germline V gene (reference sequence). The CDR3 DNA sequence: TGTGCCACCACTAAAGACAGGGCCACCTACGAGCAGTACTTC. Its protein is CATTKDRATYEQYF.

The chain joins TRBV14 to TRBJ2-7, with D unclear. Trimming stripped 4 bases from V and 0 bases from J, with 13 bases between. Per germline, CDR1 SGHDN and CDR2 FVKESK. The CDR3 runs to 15 residues. CDR3 residues: CASSPRQRHSYEQYF. CDR3 sequence (DNA): TGTGCCAGCAGCCCCAGGCAGCGCCACTCCTACGAGCAGTACTTC.

V usage is TRBV30 and J usage is TRBJ1-6; D remains ambiguous. The V end lost 5 bases, the J end lost 4 bases, and 6 bases lay between the germline ends. The CDR3 covers 12 residues. The V gene's germline CDR1 is GTSNPN and CDR2 SVGIG (reference sequence). CDR3 sequence: CAWGRYNSPLHF. The CDR3 coding sequence is TGTGCCTGGGGCAGATATAATTCACCCCTCCACTTT.

The rearrangement links TRBV29-1 to TRBJ2-5; 8 bases fit TRBD1. J lost 5 bases, V lost 1 base, and 12 bases had no gene match. CDR1 is SQVTM, CDR2 ANQGSEA, per germline. This CDR3 spans 16 amino acids. CDR3 in DNA: TGCAGCGTTGAAGGCGCGGACAGGGAGCCAATGGAGACCCAGTACTTC. Translating gives CSVEGADREPMETQYF.

The rearrangement joins TRBV19 to TRBJ1-2; 8 positions match TRBD1. Germline V lookup: CDR1 LNHDA, CDR2 SQIVND (reference sequence). The V and J ends lost 2 bases and 6 bases, in that order; junction bases with no gene match: 5. The CDR3 has 14 amino acids. CDR3 bases: TGTGCCAGTAGTATACACAGGGGGATGGATGGCTACACCTTC. Residues: CASSIHRGMDGYTF.

J is TRBJ2-5 and V is TRBV9, with D maybe TRBD2 (6 bases). Germline V gene lookup returns CDR1 SGDLS and CDR2 YYNGEE. There are 14 residues in the CDR3. V was trimmed by 4 bases and J by 4 bases, leaving 14 bases between them. In nucleotides, the CDR3 is TGTGCCAGCAGCCCCCATGGAGGGACAGAGACCCAGTACTTC. This encodes CASSPHGGTETQYF.

This rearrangement joins TRBV6-5 to TRBJ2-7; a weak D match, TRBD1 (5 bases). The V gene's germline CDR1 is MNHEY and CDR2 SVGAGI. Trimming removed 6 bases from V and 0 bases from J, with 15 bases in between. CDR3 length equals 15 residues. The CDR3 DNA sequence: TGTGCCAGCAGCCTTGGGGCCCCGTCCTCCTACGAGCAGTACTTC. Translation: CASSLGAPSSYEQYF.

The rearrangement uses TRBV27 and TRBJ2-7, with D perhaps being TRBD1 or TRBD2 (5 bases each). The CDR3 sequence is 15 residues long. Trimming took 10 bases from V and 3 from J, leaving 22 bases between them. Germline loops: CDR1 MNHEY, CDR2 SMNVEV (reference sequence). The CDR3, as DNA: TGTGCCACCTTCTCGTACTCGGGACCCTTCTACGAGCAGTACTTC. Translation gives CATFSYSGPFYEQYF.

This clone was recorded a few times. The chain uses TRBV12-3 or TRBV12-4 and TRBJ2-7, with D tentatively TRBD2 (5 bases). This CDR3 has 13 amino acids. The V gene lost 2 bases and the J gene lost 3 bases, with 8 bases spanning the gap. The DNA for the CDR3 is TGTGCCAGCAGTTTAAACAGCGGCTACGAGCAGTACTTC. This translates into CASSLNSGYEQYF.

CDR3 amino acids: CASSLVQGNSYTF. The CDR3 DNA is TGCGCCAGCAGCTTGGTTCAGGGGAACAGCTACACCTTC. The chain links TRBV5-1 to TRBJ1-2; TRBD1 might be the D (6 bases). V was trimmed by 0 bases and J by 9 bases, leaving 12 bases between them. The CDR3 runs 13 residues. CDR1 is SGHRS, CDR2 YFSETQ, per germline.

V is TRBV7-8 and J is TRBJ2-5; 8 positions agree with TRBD1. V shed 4 bases and J 5 bases; nucleotides not matched to a gene: 6. Germline CDR1 SGHVS, CDR2 FQNEAQ. CDR3 length: 14 residues. CDR3 amino acids: CASSSTGAGETQYF. For the CDR3, the DNA is TGTGCCAGCAGCTCGACAGGGGCTGGGGAGACCCAGTACTTC.

The CDR3 reads CASSQDRGGAREQFF. CDR3 sequence (DNA): TGTGCCAGCAGCCAAGATCGCGGCGGGGCGCGGGAGCAGTTCTTC. The chain uses TRBV14 and TRBJ2-1; D perhaps matches TRBD2 (6 bases). Germline-derived CDR1 and CDR2 are SGHDN and FVKESK. CDR3 length: 15 amino acids. The V gene lost 0 bases and the J gene lost 10 bases, with 16 bases spanning the gap.

J is TRBJ2-1 and V is TRBV11-3, with D unclear. This CDR3 has 16 amino acids. The V end lost 3 bases, the J end lost 6 bases, and 18 bases lay between the germline ends. The germline CDR1 and CDR2 sequences are SGHNT and YENEEA. The CDR3: CASSFLSGAPGNEQFF. The CDR3 nucleotides read TGTGCCAGCAGCTTCCTCTCAGGCGCCCCCGGCAATGAGCAGTTCTTC.

The V and J genes are TRBV18 and TRBJ2-5; D remains unclear. The V end was cut by 3 bases, the J end by 6 bases, with 20 bases between. This CDR3 comprises 16 residues. The germline V gene encodes CDR1 KGHSH and CDR2 LQKENI. In DNA form, the CDR3 reads TGTGCCAGCTCACCCCAAGTGAGCAGAATGAGTCAGACCCAGTACTTC. Protein sequence: CASSPQVSRMSQTQYF.

The count of this clone is one. The chain joins TRBV5-1 to TRBJ2-3; the match to TRBD2 covers 10 bases. The CDR3 contains 14 residues. Germline CDR1 is SGHRS and CDR2 is YFSETQ. V was clipped by 4 bases and J by 4 bases; unmatched bases: 3. CDR3 coding DNA: TGCGCCAGCAGCCTCGGACTAGCGGCAGATACGCAGTATTTT. It encodes CASSLGLAADTQYF. The entire variable domain, with the rest obtained from reference TRBV5-1 and TRBJ2-3, is as follows: KAGVTQTPRYLIKTRGQQVTLSCSPISGHRSVSWYQQTPGQGLQFLFEYFSETQRNKGNFPGRFSGRQFSNSRSEMNVSTLELGDSALYLCASSLGLAADTQYFGPGTRLTVL.

The rearrangement uses TRBV5-8 and TRBJ1-5; D perhaps matches TRBD1 (5 bases). Germline loops: CDR1 SGHTS, CDR2 YDEGEE. This CDR3 is built from 15 residues. Trimming shortened V by 0 bases and J by 5 bases, and 12 bases separated the two germline ends. CDR3 bases: TGTGCCAGCAGCTTGGCCCGGACATTTGATCAGCCCCAGCATTTT. Its translation is CASSLARTFDQPQHF.

This clone was seen a handful of times. V is TRBV7-3 and J is TRBJ2-1, with 8 bases identical to TRBD2. The CDR3 is 13 residues long. Germline V gene data show CDR1 as SGHTA and CDR2 as FQGTGA. V shed 5 bases and J 6 bases; nucleotides not matched to a gene: 3. The CDR3 bases are TGTGCCAGCAGCGGACTAGCTGGCAATGAGCAGTTCTTC. Protein: CASSGLAGNEQFF.